What follows describes a single T cell receptor beta chain. This specimen comes from a study of blood T cell repertoires in COVID-19. Study details: COVID-19 samples collected from the United States, Italy and Spain covered acute and convalescent phases. PBMCs, B-cell-depleted T cells, or T cells were the source of the cDNA or gDNA that made up the material.

Per the original data handling: Amplifying reference gene primers gave estimates of nucleated cell counts. TCRdb's table, derived via immunoSEQ multiplex PCR, lists solely in-frame clones and lacks some. V, J and clone size reflect that table, while D and trimming were determined from the DNA. The top ten hold approximately 27% of the sample, which has some 200,000 clones, approximately 79% seen once. CDR1 and CDR2 (germline): PRHDT, FYEKMQ (reference sequence). The CDR3 spans 19 residues. Losses at the gene ends were 2 bases for V and 3 bases for J; bases not matched to a gene: 18. Input material: peripheral blood. The TCR comes from a woman in her 70s with acute or convalescent COVID-19. This chain uses TRBV13 with TRBJ2-5, with 7 bases matching TRBD1. The CDR3 sequence is CASSLYFGQGVEGEETQYF. CDR3 in DNA: TGTGCCAGCAGCTTATATTTCGGCCAGGGGGTAGAAGGAGAAGAGACCCAGTACTTC.